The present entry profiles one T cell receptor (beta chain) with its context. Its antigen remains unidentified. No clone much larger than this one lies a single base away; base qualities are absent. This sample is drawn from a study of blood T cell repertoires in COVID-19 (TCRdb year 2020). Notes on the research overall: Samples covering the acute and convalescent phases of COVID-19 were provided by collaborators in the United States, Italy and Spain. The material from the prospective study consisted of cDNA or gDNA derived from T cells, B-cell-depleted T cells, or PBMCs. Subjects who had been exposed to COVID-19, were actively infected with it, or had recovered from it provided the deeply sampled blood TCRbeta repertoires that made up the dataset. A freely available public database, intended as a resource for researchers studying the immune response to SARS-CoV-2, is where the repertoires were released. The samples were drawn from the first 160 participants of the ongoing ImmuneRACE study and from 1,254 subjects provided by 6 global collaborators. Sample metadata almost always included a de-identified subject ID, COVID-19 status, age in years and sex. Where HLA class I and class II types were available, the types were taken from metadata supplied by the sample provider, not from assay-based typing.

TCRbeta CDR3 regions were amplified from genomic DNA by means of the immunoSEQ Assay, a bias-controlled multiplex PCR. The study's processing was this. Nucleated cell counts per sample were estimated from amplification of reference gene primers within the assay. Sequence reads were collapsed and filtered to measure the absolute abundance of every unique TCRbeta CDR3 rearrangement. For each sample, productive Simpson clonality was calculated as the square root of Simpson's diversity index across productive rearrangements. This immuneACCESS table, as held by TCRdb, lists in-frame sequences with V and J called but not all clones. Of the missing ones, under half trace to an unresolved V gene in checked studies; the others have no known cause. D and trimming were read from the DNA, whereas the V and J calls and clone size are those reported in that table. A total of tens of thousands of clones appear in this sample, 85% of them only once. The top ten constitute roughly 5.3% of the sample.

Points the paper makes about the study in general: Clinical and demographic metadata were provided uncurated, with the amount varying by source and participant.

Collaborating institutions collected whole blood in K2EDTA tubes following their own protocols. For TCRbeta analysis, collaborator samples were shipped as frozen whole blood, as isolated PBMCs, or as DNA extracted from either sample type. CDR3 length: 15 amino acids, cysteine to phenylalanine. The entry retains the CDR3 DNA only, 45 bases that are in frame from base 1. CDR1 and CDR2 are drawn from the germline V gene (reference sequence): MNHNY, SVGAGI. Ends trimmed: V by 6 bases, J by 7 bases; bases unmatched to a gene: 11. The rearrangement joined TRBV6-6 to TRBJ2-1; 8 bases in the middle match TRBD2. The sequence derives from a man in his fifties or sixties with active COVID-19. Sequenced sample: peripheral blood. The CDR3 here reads CASRNSGRGANEQFF. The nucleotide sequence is TGTGCCAGCAGAAATTCGGGGCGGGGGGCGAATGAGCAGTTCTTC.